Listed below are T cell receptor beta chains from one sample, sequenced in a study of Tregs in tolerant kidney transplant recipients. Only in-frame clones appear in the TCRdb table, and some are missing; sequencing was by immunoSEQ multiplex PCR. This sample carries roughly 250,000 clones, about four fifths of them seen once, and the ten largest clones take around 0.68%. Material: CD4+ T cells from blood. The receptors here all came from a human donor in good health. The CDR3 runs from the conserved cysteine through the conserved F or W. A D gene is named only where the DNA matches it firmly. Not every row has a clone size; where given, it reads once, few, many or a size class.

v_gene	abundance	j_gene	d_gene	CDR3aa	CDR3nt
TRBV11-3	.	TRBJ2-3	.	CASSSKSGRDTQYF	TGTGCCAGCAGCTCAAAATCCGGGAGAGATACGCAGTATTTT
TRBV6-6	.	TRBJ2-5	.	CASSYSRQETQYF	TGTGCCAGCAGTTACTCCAGACAAGAGACCCAGTACTTC
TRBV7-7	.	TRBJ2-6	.	CASSSPSSGANVLTF	TGTGCCAGCAGCTCCCCTAGCTCTGGGGCCAACGTCCTGACTTTC
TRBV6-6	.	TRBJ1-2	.	CASTLTEMGYTF	TGTGCCAGCACCTTGACAGAGATGGGCTACACCTTC
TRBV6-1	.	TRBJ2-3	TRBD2	CASSDWTSGSSDTQYF	TGTGCCAGCAGTGACTGGACTAGCGGGAGTTCAGATACGCAGTATTTT
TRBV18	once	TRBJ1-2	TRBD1	CASSSDTGGYGYTF	TGTGCCAGCTCCTCGGACACAGGGGGCTATGGCTACACCTTC
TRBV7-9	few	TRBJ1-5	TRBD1	CASSLGAGGEYQPQHF	TGTGCCAGCAGCTTAGGGGCAGGGGGCGAGTATCAGCCCCAGCATTTT
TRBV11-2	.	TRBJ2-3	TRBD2	CASSTRWGGTDTQYF	TGTGCCAGCAGCACTCGTTGGGGGGGAACAGATACGCAGTATTTT
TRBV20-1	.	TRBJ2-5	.	CSAPIQETQYF	TGCAGTGCTCCTATTCAAGAGACCCAGTACTTC
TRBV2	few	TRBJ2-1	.	CASSPYNEQFF	TGTGCCAGCAGTCCCTACAATGAGCAGTTCTTC
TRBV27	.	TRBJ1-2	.	CASRPIFGSNYGYTF	TGTGCCAGCAGGCCGATTTTCGGATCAAACTATGGCTACACCTTC
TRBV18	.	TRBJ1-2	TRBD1	CASSPAQGSQPSYGYTF	TGTGCCAGCTCACCAGCACAGGGGAGTCAGCCGAGCTATGGCTACACCTTC
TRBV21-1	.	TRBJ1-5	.	CASSEKNEKGQPQHF	TGTGCCAGCAGCGAAAAGAACGAAAAGGGTCAGCCCCAGCATTTT
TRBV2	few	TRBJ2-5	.	CASSPQETQYF	TGTGCCAGCAGTCCCCAAGAGACCCAGTACTTC
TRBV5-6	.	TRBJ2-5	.	CASRHGRRSGETQYF	TGTGCCAGCAGACACGGCCGGCGGAGTGGGGAGACCCAGTACTTC
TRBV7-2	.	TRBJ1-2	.	CASSRHSGGGYTF	TGTGCCAGCAGCCGACACTCCGGTGGGGGCTACACCTTC
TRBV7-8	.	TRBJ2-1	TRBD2	CASRGLAGYNEQFF	TGTGCCAGCAGGGGACTAGCGGGTTACAATGAGCAGTTCTTC
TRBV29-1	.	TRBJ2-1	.	CSASGGNNNEQFF	TGCAGCGCCTCCGGTGGAAATAACAATGAGCAGTTCTTC
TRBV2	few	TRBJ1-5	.	CASSDPGPHQPQHF	TGTGCCAGCAGTGATCCGGGTCCTCATCAGCCCCAGCATTTT
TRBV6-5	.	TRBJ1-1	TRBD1	CASSYGQGVTEAFF	TGTGCCAGCAGTTACGGGCAGGGGGTCACTGAAGCTTTCTTT
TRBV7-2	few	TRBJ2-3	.	CASSEQGTSTDTQYF	TGTGCCAGCAGCGAGCAGGGGACCAGCACAGATACGCAGTATTTT
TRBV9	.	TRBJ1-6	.	CASSVVGTAHSPLHF	TGTGCCAGCAGCGTAGTTGGGACGGCTCATTCACCCCTCCACTTT
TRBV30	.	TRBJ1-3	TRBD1	CASSTGGGGNTIYF	TGTGCCTCCTCGACAGGGGGTGGTGGAAACACCATATATTTT
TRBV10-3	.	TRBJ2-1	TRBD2	CATRLSGGNNEQFF	TGTGCCACCCGCTTAAGCGGGGGGAACAATGAGCAGTTCTTC
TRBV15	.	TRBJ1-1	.	CATSRDIQNTEAFF	TGTGCCACCAGCAGAGATATACAGAACACTGAAGCTTTCTTT
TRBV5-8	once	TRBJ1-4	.	CASSLAAVGGEKLFF	TGTGCCAGCAGCTTGGCTGCCGTGGGCGGAGAAAAACTGTTTTTT
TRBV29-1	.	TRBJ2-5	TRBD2	CSVETPPAGETQYF	TGCAGCGTTGAAACCCCCCCAGCGGGGGAGACCCAGTACTTC
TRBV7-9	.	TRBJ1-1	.	CASSLRPPTEAFF	TGTGCCAGCAGCTTACGTCCTCCCACTGAAGCTTTCTTT
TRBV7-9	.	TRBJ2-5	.	CASSLRGARETQYF	TGTGCCAGCAGCTTACGGGGGGCAAGGGAGACCCAGTACTTC
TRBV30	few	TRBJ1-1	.	CAFLSGALNTEAFF	TGTGCCTTTCTCTCCGGGGCCCTGAACACTGAAGCTTTCTTT
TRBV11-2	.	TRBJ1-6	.	CASSLNGNGGSPLHF	TGTGCCAGCAGCTTAAACGGAAATGGTGGTTCACCCCTCCACTTT
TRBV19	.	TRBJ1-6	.	CASSIVRGPGIYNSPLHF	TGTGCCAGTAGTATAGTCAGAGGTCCTGGAATCTATAATTCACCCCTCCACTTT
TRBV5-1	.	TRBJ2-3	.	CASSRGQGGHFTDTQYF	TGCGCCAGCAGCCGAGGTCAAGGGGGACACTTCACAGATACGCAGTATTTT
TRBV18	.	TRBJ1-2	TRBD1	CASSRDRGPPYGYTF	TGTGCCAGCTCAAGGGACAGGGGGCCTCCCTATGGCTACACCTTC
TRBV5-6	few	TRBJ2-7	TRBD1	CASSPWDRGSYEQYF	TGTGCCAGCAGCCCATGGGACAGGGGGTCCTACGAGCAGTACTTC
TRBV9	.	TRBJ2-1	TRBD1	CASSVLGTAAYNEQFF	TGTGCCAGCAGCGTACTCGGGACAGCAGCCTACAATGAGCAGTTCTTC
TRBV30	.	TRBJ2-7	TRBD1	CAWRRTGGSTHYEQYF	TGTGCCTGGAGACGGACAGGGGGATCTACGCACTACGAGCAGTACTTC
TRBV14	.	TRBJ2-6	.	CASSQERVPNVLTF	TGTGCCAGCAGCCAGGAAAGGGTTCCCAACGTCCTGACTTTC
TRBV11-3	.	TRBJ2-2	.	CASSPSPGRQNTGELFF	TGTGCCAGCAGCCCAAGTCCGGGACGTCAGAACACCGGGGAGCTGTTTTTT
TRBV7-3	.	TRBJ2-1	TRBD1	CASSLGTANYNEQFF	TGTGCCAGCAGCTTAGGGACAGCGAACTACAATGAGCAGTTCTTC
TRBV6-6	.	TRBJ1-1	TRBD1	CASSPPTGGGGEAFF	TGTGCCAGCAGTCCCCCGACAGGGGGAGGGGGTGAAGCTTTCTTT
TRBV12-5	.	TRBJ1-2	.	CASGRGAIGYGYTF	TGTGCTAGTGGCCGGGGGGCCATCGGCTATGGCTACACCTTC
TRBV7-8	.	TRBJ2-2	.	CASSPWGRWAGTGELFF	TGTGCCAGCAGCCCCTGGGGCAGGTGGGCGGGCACCGGGGAGCTGTTTTTT
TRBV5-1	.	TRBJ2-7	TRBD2	CASSWAPASGRSSYEQYF	TGCGCCAGCAGCTGGGCCCCGGCTAGCGGGCGGAGCTCCTACGAGCAGTACTTC
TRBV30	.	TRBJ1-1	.	CAWSRQGPEAFF	TGTGCCTGGAGTCGGCAGGGCCCTGAAGCTTTCTTT
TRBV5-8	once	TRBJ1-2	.	CASSSQGREVGGYTF	TGTGCCAGCAGCTCACAGGGAAGAGAGGTCGGTGGCTACACCTTC
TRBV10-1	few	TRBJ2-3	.	CASSRKDPDTQYF	TGCGCCAGCAGCCGAAAGGACCCAGATACGCAGTATTTT
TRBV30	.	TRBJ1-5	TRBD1	CAWNGQGNQPQHF	TGTGCCTGGAATGGACAGGGCAATCAGCCCCAGCATTTT